This T cell receptor (beta chain) was captured in a study of cytomegalovirus exposure and HLA in healthy donors (dated by TCRdb to 2016 to 2017). In terms of the full investigation: An earlier analysis of some 550 of the donors reported 250 to 300 Gb of sequence data and 100 million to 130 million unique TCR beta sequences from about 200 million T cells. Roughly 310 gigabases of sequencing data and some 85 million unique TCR sequences were included in an early release covering under 650 HLA-typed donors. Among the roughly 370 genotyped donors, approximately 81% belonged to the genetic ancestry cluster associated with self-reported Caucasian donors. The study aimed to test whether signatures of past pathogen exposure could be identified by cataloging public T cell receptors. The T cell repertoires of several hundred subjects were profiled by immunosequencing and related to cytomegalovirus serostatus. In addition to the first cohort of 666 subjects, a separate validation cohort of approximately 130 different subjects was used. The study combined high-throughput TCR immunosequencing, statistical association of individual TCRs with disease status, and machine learning to predict cytomegalovirus infection status. A later analysis re-analyzed previously published TCR beta repertoires from 650 to 800 donors and added high-resolution HLA genotyping to study TCR occurrence patterns. Rather than drawing on any new phenotypic data, the later analysis identified candidate immune exposures from TCR beta sequences and the way those sequences occurred across donors. An earlier analysis of several hundred of the donors used high-throughput TCR beta sequencing to judge whether each TCR beta V gene segment behaved as functional or pseudogenic. Alongside the repertoire data, information on donor age, sex, ethnicity and CMV serostatus was compiled. A later genetic analysis took genome-wide SNP genotypes for about three fifths of the 666 donors and used that subset as a discovery cohort. All discovery cohort repertoires had been generated using a single sequencing platform. Class I and class II HLA loci were covered by the typing at four-digit resolution. The number of typed donors differed by locus: 629-630 for A, B, C, DRB1 and DQB1; approximately 520 for DQA1; over 600 for DPA1; and about 450 for DPB1. Four to six DR-DQ haplotypes were handled as single units for association and clustering because linkage in the cohort was strong. Among about 400 genotyped donors of the cohort, an average of approximately 240,000 unique TCR beta nucleotide sequences was sequenced per donor, of which 15% to 20% were non-productive. What the study reported, not specific to this receptor: Presence/absence analyses assumed roughly uniform sequencing depth across donors, an assumption that may not hold. Compared with equally common non-associated chains, HLA-associated TCR beta chains in a later analysis were more clonally expanded and had lower generation probabilities. According to the authors, the approach could potentially be generalized to other disease states and immunological phenotypes. CMV serostatus was the only immune exposure information available for the cohort. A later analysis reported that several top co-occurrence clusters appeared linked to parvovirus B19, influenza, CMV and Epstein-Barr virus. Assigning TCR associations to individual alleles was difficult when HLA alleles, especially DR and DQ, strongly co-occurred. In a later analysis, some 18,000 TCR beta sequences were associated with specific HLA alleles at a false discovery rate of 0.05. While some public TCRs were present in many individuals, most TCR sequences turned up only very rarely across donors. A later genetic analysis reported fewer N-insertions in productive TCRs among donors in an Asian-associated ancestry cluster than the roughly 700-donor mean. In a later analysis, TCR association rates were found to vary across HLA loci, with the most associated TCRs seen for DRB1 alleles and the fewest for HLA-C alleles. In the study, about 150 TCR beta chains were listed as associated with cytomegalovirus. Because HLA typing was unavailable for some donors at each locus, only the typed subset was used in association tests. Only TCR beta chains were sequenced in this cohort, and the absence of alpha or paired-chain data limited detectable features. Linkage disequilibrium might explain the correlated functional status among segregating V segments, but an unknown experimental factor could not be ruled out. A group of highly shared sequence variants was considered likely to be a technical artifact of the sequencing pipeline. A few of the identified cytomegalovirus-associated TCR beta chains were confirmed in vitro to be specific for cytomegalovirus antigens. Because counts were too low, roughly 16 rarely observed V segments, including chromosome 9 orphons, were left out of the earlier analysis of some 600 of the donors. In a later genetic analysis, a missense DCLRE1C variant was associated with V-gene and J-gene trimming of TCR beta chains, and the association was replicated in an independent cohort. A further reported finding was that TCR beta sequences accurately predicted the HLA-A and HLA-B alleles for most subjects in the first cohort. An earlier analysis of approximately 530 of the donors showed that most TCR beta V segments appeared in productive rearrangements either about 87% or about 30% of the time, which broadly matched IMGT annotations. In a later analysis, most CMV-associated TCR beta chains were found to appear HLA-restricted, with HLA associations seemingly driven largely by CMV exposure. In both the original and validation cohorts, the classifier was reported to diagnose cytomegalovirus status with high specificity and sensitivity.

Libraries were built with the immunoSEQ multiplex PCR assay. For the multiplex PCR, a mixture combining 60 forward primers for TCR Vbeta segments and 13 reverse primers for TCR Jbeta segments was used. Amplification of the CDR3 region of rearranged TCR beta genes was performed with a multiplex PCR assay on genomic DNA. The Illumina HiSeq System was used to sequence the amplified TCR beta libraries as 87-base-pair reads. The paper's data handling went like this. Across the 670 or so repertoires, a later analysis counted tens of millions of unique TCR beta chains, roughly 11 million of which were shared by at least two donors. To remove PCR and sequencing errors, raw reads were error-corrected and collapsed into unique sequences using a nearest-neighbor algorithm that merged closely related sequences. V, D and J gene segments were assigned by aligning CDR3 sequences to IMGT reference sequences. For a sequence to be retained, a match of at least six nucleotides to both a V gene segment and a J gene segment was required. Rearrangements were called productive when the CDR3 lacked stop codons and stayed in frame with V and J; all others were non-productive. Following IMGT convention, CDR3 was defined as the stretch from the second conserved V-encoded cysteine up to the conserved J-encoded phenylalanine. The earlier analysis of about 640 of the donors excluded any sequence lacking an unambiguous match to a single V gene segment. An earlier analysis of several hundred of the donors called V segments functional above 56.7% productive rearrangements and segregating when the between-donor standard deviation exceeded 5%. A statistical classification framework was built for diagnosing cytomegalovirus status from the catalog of TCR beta chain sequences. In a later analysis, V and J genes were assigned by comparing TCR nucleotide sequences against IMGT/GENE-DB human TR gene sequences. Using the TCRdist pipeline, a later analysis assigned CDR3 sequences along with most-parsimonious VDJ recombination scenarios. In a later analysis, every TCR beta chain was defined by the combination of its CDR3 amino acid sequence and its V-gene family, and reads without a unique V-gene family were dropped. As a way to deal with suspected cross-contamination and a sequencing artifact, a later analysis dropped 640 or so nucleotide sequences that were highly shared and had low generation probability. In a later analysis, a clonal expansion index for each public chain was calculated from normalized within-repertoire ranks of inferred template counts. In a later analysis, generation probabilities were computed with a VDJ recombination model fitted to out-of-frame rearrangements, and the resulting probabilities were checked against IGoR. A later analysis scored TCR-TCR, TCR-HLA and TCR-CMV co-occurrence with hypergeometric tests, applying a repertoire-size bias correction to TCR pairs. False discovery rates were estimated in a later analysis by permuting HLA or CMV assignments 20 times. In a later analysis, co-occurring TCRs were grouped using DBSCAN, and TCRdist sequence similarity was added for clustering within HLA-allele-positive subsets. Repertoires with fewer than 30,000 or more than 120,000 public chains were left out of co-occurrence clustering, as were about 5 repertoires with anomalous nucleotide sharing. TCRdb stores this immuneACCESS table with in-frame sequences only. Part of the clones is absent; in the studies checked, under half of the shortfall reflects unresolved V genes, and no reason is known for the rest. That table gives V, J and clone size, and the DNA gave D and trimming. The sample table records some 140,000 clones; about 80% of these occur just once. Clones ranked in the top ten supply around 13% of the sample.

The cohort consisted of some 730 healthy bone marrow donors. All cohort members were sampled while nominally healthy, although unrecorded immune exposures were likely present. The donor was CMV seropositive and belonged to the group of over 250 seropositive cohort members. A peripheral blood sample was provided by each donor, and peripheral blood mononuclear cells were used for TCR beta sequencing. The Qiagen DNeasy Blood Extraction Kit was used to extract genomic DNA from the blood cell samples. As regards this clone: The antigen it recognizes is unknown. The record has no base qualities; no much larger clone is one base away.

The clonotype was recovered from a man aged 25 to 40 in good health and CMV-seropositive. Input material: PBMCs.

The nucleotide sequence reads as follows: TGCGCCAGCAGCCAAGATCGGACAGGTCGTAATGAAAAACTGTTTTTT. It translates as CASSQDRTGRNEKLFF. This chain is built from TRBV4-1 and TRBJ1-4; 7 nucleotides in the junction match TRBD1. For this chain, trimming is 0 bases at the V end and 4 bases at the J end, and the number of junction bases without a gene match is 5. The CDR3 numbers 16 residues from cysteine through phenylalanine. Left in the record is the CDR3 DNA by itself, 48 bases read in frame from the first base. CDR1 and CDR2, per the germline V gene, are MGHRA and YSYEKL.